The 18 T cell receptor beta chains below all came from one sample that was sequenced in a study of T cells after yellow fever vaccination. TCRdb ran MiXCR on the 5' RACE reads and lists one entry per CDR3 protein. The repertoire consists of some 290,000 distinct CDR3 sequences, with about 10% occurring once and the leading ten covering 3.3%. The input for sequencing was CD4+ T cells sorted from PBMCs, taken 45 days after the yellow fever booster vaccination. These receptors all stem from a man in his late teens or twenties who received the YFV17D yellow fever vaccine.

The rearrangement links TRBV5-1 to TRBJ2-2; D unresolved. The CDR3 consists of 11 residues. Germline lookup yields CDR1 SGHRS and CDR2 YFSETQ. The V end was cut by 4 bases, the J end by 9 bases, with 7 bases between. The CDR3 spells CASSRGRELFF. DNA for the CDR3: TGCGCCAGCAGCCGAGGCAGGGAGCTGTTTTTT.

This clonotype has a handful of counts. CDR3 coding DNA: TGTGCCAGCAGTTTACCACTTGACAATGAGCAGTTCTTC. It translates to CASSLPLDNEQFF. The chain combines TRBV12-3 or TRBV12-4 with TRBJ2-1; D gene unclear. Trimming stripped 2 bases from V and 5 bases from J, with 7 bases between. This CDR3 has 13 amino acids.

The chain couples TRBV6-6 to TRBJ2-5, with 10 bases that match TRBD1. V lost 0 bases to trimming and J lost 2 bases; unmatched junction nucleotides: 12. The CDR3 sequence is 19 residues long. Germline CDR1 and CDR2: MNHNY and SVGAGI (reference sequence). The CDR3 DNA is TGTGCCAGCAGTTACTCGAAGGGACAGGGGTCCTCTACGCAAGAGACCCAGTACTTC. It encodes CASSYSKGQGSSTQETQYF.

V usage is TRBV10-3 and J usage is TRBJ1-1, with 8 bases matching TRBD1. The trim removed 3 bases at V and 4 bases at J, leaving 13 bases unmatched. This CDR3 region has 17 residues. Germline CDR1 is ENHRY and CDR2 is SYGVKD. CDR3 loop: CAISEGADRGVGTEAFF. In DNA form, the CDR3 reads TGTGCCATCAGTGAAGGGGCCGACAGGGGTGTGGGCACTGAAGCTTTCTTT.

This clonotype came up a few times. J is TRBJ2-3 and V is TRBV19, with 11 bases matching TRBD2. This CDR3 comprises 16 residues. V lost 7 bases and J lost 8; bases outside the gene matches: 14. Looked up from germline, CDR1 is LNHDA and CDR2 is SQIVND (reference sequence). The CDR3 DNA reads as TGTGCCAGTACTCGTCTAGCGGGGGGCCGCCTCGGTACGCAGTATTTT. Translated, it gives CASTRLAGGRLGTQYF.

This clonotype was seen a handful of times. The CDR3 sequence: CASSQDAGYEQYF. CDR3 bases: TGCGCCAGCAGCCAAGATGCCGGATACGAGCAGTACTTC. V usage is TRBV4-3 and J usage is TRBJ2-7; D is unclear. The germline CDR1 and CDR2 sequences are LGHNA and YSLEER. CDR3 length equals 13 residues. Deletions cut 0 bases from V and 4 bases from J, with 7 bases between.

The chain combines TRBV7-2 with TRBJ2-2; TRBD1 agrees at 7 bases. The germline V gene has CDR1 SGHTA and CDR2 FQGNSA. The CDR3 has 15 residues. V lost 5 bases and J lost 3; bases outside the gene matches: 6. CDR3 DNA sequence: TGTGCCAGCAGCCCGGGACAGCCCCACACCGGGGAGCTGTTTTTT. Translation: CASSPGQPHTGELFF.

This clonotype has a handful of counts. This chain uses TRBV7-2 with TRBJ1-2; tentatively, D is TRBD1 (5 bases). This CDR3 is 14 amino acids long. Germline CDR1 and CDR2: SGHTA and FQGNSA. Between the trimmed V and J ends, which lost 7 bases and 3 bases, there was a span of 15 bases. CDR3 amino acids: CASTPWGVDYGYTF. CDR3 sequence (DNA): TGTGCCAGCACCCCATGGGGGGTTGACTATGGCTACACCTTC.

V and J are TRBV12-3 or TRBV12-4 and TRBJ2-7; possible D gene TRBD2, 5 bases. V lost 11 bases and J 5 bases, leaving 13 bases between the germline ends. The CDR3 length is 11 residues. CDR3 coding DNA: TGTGCCCCCACTGGAGGTCACGAGCAGTACTTC. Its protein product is CAPTGGHEQYF.

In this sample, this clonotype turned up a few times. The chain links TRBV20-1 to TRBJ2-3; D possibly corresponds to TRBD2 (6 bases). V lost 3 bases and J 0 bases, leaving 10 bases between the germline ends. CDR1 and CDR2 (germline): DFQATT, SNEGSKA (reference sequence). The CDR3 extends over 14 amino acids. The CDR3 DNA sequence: TGCAGTGCTAGTCTAGCGCCTAGCACAGATACGCAGTATTTT. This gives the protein CSASLAPSTDTQYF.

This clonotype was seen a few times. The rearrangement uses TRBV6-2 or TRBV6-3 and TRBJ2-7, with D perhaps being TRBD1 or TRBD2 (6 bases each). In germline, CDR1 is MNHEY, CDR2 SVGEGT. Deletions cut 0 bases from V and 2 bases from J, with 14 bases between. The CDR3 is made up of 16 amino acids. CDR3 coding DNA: TGTGCCAGCAGTTACTCAACAGGGAGGTCGACCTACGAGCAGTACGTC. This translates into CASSYSTGRSTYEQYV.

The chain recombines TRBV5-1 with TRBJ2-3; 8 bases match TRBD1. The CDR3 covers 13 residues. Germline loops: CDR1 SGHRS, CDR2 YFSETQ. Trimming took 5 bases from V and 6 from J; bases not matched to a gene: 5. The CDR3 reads CASRAGGRDTQYF. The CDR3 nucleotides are TGCGCCAGCAGGGCAGGGGGCCGGGATACGCAGTATTTT.

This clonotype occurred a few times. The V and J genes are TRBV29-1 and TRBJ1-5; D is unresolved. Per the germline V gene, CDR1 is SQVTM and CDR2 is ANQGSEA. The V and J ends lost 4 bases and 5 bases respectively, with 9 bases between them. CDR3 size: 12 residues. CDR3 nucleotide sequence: TGCAGCGTTGCGGACTTCCATCAGCCCCAGCATTTT. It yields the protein CSVADFHQPQHF.

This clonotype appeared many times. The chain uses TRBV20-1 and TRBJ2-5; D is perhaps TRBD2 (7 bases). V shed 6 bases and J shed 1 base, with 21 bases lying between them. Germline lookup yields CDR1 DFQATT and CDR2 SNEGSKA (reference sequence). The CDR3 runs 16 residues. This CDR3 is CSAPQWAGASQETQYF. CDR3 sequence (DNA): TGCAGTGCCCCCCAGTGGGCGGGGGCCTCCCAAGAGACCCAGTACTTC.

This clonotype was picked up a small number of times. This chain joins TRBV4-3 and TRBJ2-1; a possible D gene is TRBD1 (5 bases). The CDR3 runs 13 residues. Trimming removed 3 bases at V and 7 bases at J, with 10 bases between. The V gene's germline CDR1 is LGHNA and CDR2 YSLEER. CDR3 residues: CASSHIDSNEQFF. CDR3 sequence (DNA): TGCGCCAGCAGCCACATTGACAGTAATGAGCAGTTCTTC.

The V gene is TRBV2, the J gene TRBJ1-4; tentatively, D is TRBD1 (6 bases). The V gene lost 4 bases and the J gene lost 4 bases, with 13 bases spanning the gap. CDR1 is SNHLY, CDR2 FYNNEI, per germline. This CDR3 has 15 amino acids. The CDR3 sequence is CASSVTGAVNEKLFF. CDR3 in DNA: TGTGCCAGCAGTGTCACGGGGGCGGTTAATGAAAAACTGTTTTTT.

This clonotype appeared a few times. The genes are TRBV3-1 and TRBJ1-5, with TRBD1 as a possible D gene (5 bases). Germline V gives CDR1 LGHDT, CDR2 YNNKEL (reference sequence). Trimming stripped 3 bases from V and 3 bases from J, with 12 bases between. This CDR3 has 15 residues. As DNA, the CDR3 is TGTGCCAGCAGCCAGGGGGGGAGTTTCAATCAGCCCCAGCATTTT. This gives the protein CASSQGGSFNQPQHF. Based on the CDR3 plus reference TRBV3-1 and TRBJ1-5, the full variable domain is DTAVSQTPKYLVTQMGNDKSIKCEQNLGHDTMYWYKQDSKKFLKIMFSYNNKELIINETVPNRFSPKSPDKAHLNLHINSLELGDSAVYFCASSQGGSFNQPQHFGDGTRLSIL.

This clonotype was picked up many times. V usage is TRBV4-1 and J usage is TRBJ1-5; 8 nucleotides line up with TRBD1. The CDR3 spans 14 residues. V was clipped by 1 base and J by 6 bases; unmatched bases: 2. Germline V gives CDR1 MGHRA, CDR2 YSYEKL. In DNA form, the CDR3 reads TGCGCCAGCAGCCAAGCCAGGGGGCTTCAGCCCCAGCATTTT. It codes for CASSQARGLQPQHF.